Shown below are 18 T cell receptor beta chains from a single sample sequenced in a study of blood T cell repertoires in COVID-19. This table comes from immunoSEQ multiplex PCR, and its TCRdb copy is limited to in-frame clones, with some not included. The sample lists approximately 90,000 clones; 80% were seen once. What was sequenced was peripheral blood. The origin of the receptors is a woman aged 80 or older with acute or convalescent COVID-19.

This chain uses TRBV9 with TRBJ2-3; 12 bases line up with TRBD2. Germline V gene lookup returns CDR1 SGDLS and CDR2 YYNGEE. The junction had 3 bases not matched to a gene; V was cut back by 0 bases and J by 1 base. This CDR3 region has 17 residues. The CDR3 region has the DNA TGTGCCAGCAGCGTAGCTAGCGGGAGGGCGGGCACAGATACGCAGTATTTT. It encodes CASSVASGRAGTDTQYF.

In DNA, the CDR3 is TGTGCCAGCAGCCCTCTAGGCAGGGGGCTTGAGACCCAGTACTTC. This translates into CASSPLGRGLETQYF. The chain has TRBV5-5 and TRBJ2-5, with TRBD1 identical over 8 bases. The germline gives CDR1 SGHKS, CDR2 YYEKEE (reference sequence). J lost 5 bases, V lost 4 bases, and 10 bases had no gene match. CDR3 size: 15 residues.

This clone was observed a single time. The DNA for the CDR3 is TGTGCCAGCAGTCCTACAGGGTTCGGAAACACCATATATTTT. Its protein is CASSPTGFGNTIYF. The chain combines TRBV6-5 with TRBJ1-3; weak D call: TRBD1 (6 bases). This CDR3 has 14 amino acids. The germline gives CDR1 MNHEY, CDR2 SVGAGI. Trimming removed 5 bases at V and 4 bases at J, with 12 bases between.

This chain links TRBV20-1 with TRBJ2-7; D is perhaps TRBD2 (6 bases). Germline-derived CDR1 and CDR2 are DFQATT and SNEGSKA (reference sequence). This CDR3 is built from 11 residues. The ends were cut back, 3 bases at V and 7 bases at J, with 10 bases in the middle. CDR3 coding DNA: TGCAGTGCTAGTTTGCGGGAAGAGCAGTACTTC. It specifies CSASLREEQYF.

The J gene is TRBJ2-2, the V gene TRBV25-1, with 7 bases matching TRBD1. Germline CDR1 is MGHDK and CDR2 is SYGVNS. This CDR3 has 15 residues. Trimming at V came to 2 bases and at J to 1 base, leaving 1 base not matched to a gene. The CDR3 protein is CASSERTGNTGELFF. The CDR3 DNA reads as TGTGCCAGCAGTGAAAGGACAGGGAACACCGGGGAGCTGTTTTTT.

The genes are TRBV11-2 and TRBJ1-1; no clear D gene. V lost 5 bases and J lost 3, with 10 bases in between. The CDR3 is 13 residues long. Germline values: CDR1 SGHAT, CDR2 FQNNGV. The DNA of the CDR3 is TGTGCCAGCAGCCTGATAGAGTACACTGAAGCTTTCTTT. It translates to CASSLIEYTEAFF.

This rearrangement joins TRBV2 to TRBJ2-1, with 7 bases that match TRBD2. Germline CDR1 is SNHLY and CDR2 is FYNNEI. The CDR3 consists of 10 residues. This CDR3 reads CATGGNEQFF. CDR3 nucleotides: TGTGCTACGGGGGGCAATGAGCAGTTCTTC.

The chain has TRBV18 and TRBJ1-2; a weak D match, TRBD1 (5 bases). The CDR3 is made up of 14 amino acids. Germline CDR1 reads KGHSH; CDR2 reads LQKENI. V dropped 2 bases and J dropped 8 bases, with 15 bases sitting between them. Written as DNA, the CDR3 is TGTGCCAGCTCACCAACGGGGGGGTCGGAAGGCTACACCTTC. Encoded protein: CASSPTGGSEGYTF.

This chain uses TRBV5-8 with TRBJ1-5; no reliable D call. The germline V gene has CDR1 SGHTS and CDR2 YDEGEE. This CDR3 spans 16 amino acids. Between the trimmed V and J ends, which lost 4 bases and 0 bases, there was a span of 14 bases. CDR3 DNA: TGTGCCAGCAGCGACGGATCGCGGATTAGCAATCAGCCCCAGCATTTT. It codes for CASSDGSRISNQPQHF.

CDR3 DNA: TGCAGCGTTCGGGGGGCTAACACCGGGGAGCTGTTTTTT. This gives the protein CSVRGANTGELFF. This chain joins TRBV29-1 and TRBJ2-2; D may be TRBD2 (7 bases). V lost 5 bases, J lost 2 bases, and 9 bases lay in between. This CDR3 has 13 amino acids. Germline V lookup: CDR1 SQVTM, CDR2 ANQGSEA.

This clone was seen only a few times. The rearrangement links TRBV15 to TRBJ2-7; D unresolved. This CDR3 has 13 amino acids. V lost 9 bases to trimming and J lost 3 bases, with 15 bases between them. The germline CDR1 and CDR2 sequences are LNHNV and YYDKDF (reference sequence). The CDR3 protein is CATSSPQRYEQYF. The CDR3 DNA follows: TGTGCCACAAGTAGTCCCCAGCGCTACGAGCAGTACTTC.

This rearrangement joins TRBV5-1 to TRBJ1-6, with TRBD1 matching 9 bases. The CDR3 covers 16 residues. J lost 8 bases, V lost 0 bases, and 6 bases had no gene match. From germline, CDR1 is SGHRS and CDR2 YFSETQ. In nucleotides, the CDR3 is TGCGCCAGCAGCTTGGTAGGGGGACAGGGCGATTCACCCCTCCACTTT. This codes for CASSLVGGQGDSPLHF.

This chain links TRBV11-1 with TRBJ2-2, with 7 nucleotides matching TRBD2. The length of the CDR3 is 14 residues. The germline V gene has CDR1 SGHAT and CDR2 FQDESV (reference sequence). The ends lost 0 bases at V and 7 bases at J; junction bases unmatched: 2. The CDR3: CASSLAAGVGELFF. The CDR3 DNA reads as TGTGCCAGCAGCTTAGCGGCGGGGGTCGGGGAGCTGTTTTTT.

The V and J genes are TRBV18 and TRBJ1-3; D remains ambiguous. Germline V gives CDR1 KGHSH, CDR2 LQKENI. CDR3 length equals 15 residues. The ends were cut back, 1 base at V and 2 bases at J, with 9 bases in the middle. CDR3 bases: TGTGCCAGCTCACCACTTCGAGGGCCTGGAAACACCATATATTTT. It codes for CASSPLRGPGNTIYF.

The chain recombines TRBV7-9 with TRBJ1-2; 9 positions agree with TRBD1. This CDR3 spans 15 amino acids. The trim removed 5 bases at V and 6 bases at J, leaving 10 bases unmatched. The germline V gene encodes CDR1 SEHNR and CDR2 FQNEAQ (reference sequence). CDR3 in amino acids: CASSARDRAYDGYTF. DNA for the CDR3: TGTGCCAGCAGCGCGCGGGACAGGGCCTATGATGGCTACACCTTC.

This chain uses TRBV5-5 with TRBJ1-1; D possibly corresponds to TRBD1 (5 bases). Trimming stripped 1 base from V and 1 base from J, with 8 bases between. The CDR3 contains 14 residues. Germline V CDR1 and CDR2: SGHKS, YYEKEE (reference sequence). The CDR3 region has the DNA TGTGCCAGCAGCTTGAAAACAGGGAACACTGAAGCTTTCTTT. Amino acid sequence: CASSLKTGNTEAFF.

This clone was seen a few times. The chain's CDR3 is CASSLAVIRGNQPQHF. DNA of the CDR3: TGTGCCAGCAGTTTGGCCGTAATCAGGGGCAATCAGCCCCAGCATTTT. The V call is TRBV6-2 or TRBV6-3, the J call TRBJ1-5; TRBD1 might be the D (5 bases). Germline V gives CDR1 MNHEY, CDR2 SVGEGT. The CDR3 sequence is 16 residues long. Trimming pared 4 bases from V and 2 bases from J, leaving 15 bases between.

This sequence joins TRBV27 and TRBJ2-7, with no clear D. Trimming pared 0 bases from V and 3 bases from J, leaving 15 bases between. The CDR3 spans 16 residues. Per germline, CDR1 MNHEY and CDR2 SMNVEV (reference sequence). CDR3 amino acids: CASSLSRLTKGYEQYF. The CDR3 coding sequence is TGTGCCAGCAGTTTATCCAGGCTAACGAAAGGCTACGAGCAGTACTTC.